The source of this TCR beta chain is a study of cytomegalovirus exposure and HLA in healthy donors. V shed 6 bases, J shed 5 bases, and the junction held 14 bases outside the gene matches. CDR1 is SGHNT and CDR2 is YYREEE in the germline V gene (reference sequence). This CDR3 contains 15 residues. 60 Vbeta and 13 Jbeta primers were used in PCR. The data were produced by immunoSEQ multiplex PCR, yet TCRdb's version contains in-frame clones alone and is incomplete. The sample data list roughly 78,000 clones. The TCR comes from a man in his forties in good health and CMV-seronegative. This chain uses TRBV5-4 with TRBJ2-7; 7 bases align to TRBD1. Sequenced: PBMCs. The CDR3 sequence is CASNNIPRGRDEQYF. As DNA, the CDR3 is TGTGCCAGCAACAACATCCCGAGGGGGCGGGACGAGCAGTACTTC.